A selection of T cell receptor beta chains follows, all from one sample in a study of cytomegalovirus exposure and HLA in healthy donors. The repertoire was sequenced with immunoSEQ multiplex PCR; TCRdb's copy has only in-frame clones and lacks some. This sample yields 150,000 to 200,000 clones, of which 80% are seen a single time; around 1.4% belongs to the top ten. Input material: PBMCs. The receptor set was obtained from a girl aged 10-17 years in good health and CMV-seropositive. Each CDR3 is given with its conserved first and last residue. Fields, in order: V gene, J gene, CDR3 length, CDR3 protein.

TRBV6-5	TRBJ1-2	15	CASSYPLRGGYGYTF
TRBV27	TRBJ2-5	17	CASSLSIPKASQETQYF
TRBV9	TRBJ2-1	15	CASSVQGVSYNEQFF
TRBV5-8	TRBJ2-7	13	CASSHYSSYEQYF
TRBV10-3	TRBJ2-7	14	CAISATGMAYEQYF
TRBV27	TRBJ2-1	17	CASSLSIGASGRNEQFF
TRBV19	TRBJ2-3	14	CASSMWALTDTQYF
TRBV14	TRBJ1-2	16	CASSQDLPGSYYGYTF
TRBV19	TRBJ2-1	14	CASSMSLAGMEQFF
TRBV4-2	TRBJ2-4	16	CASSQELYEYSNIQYF
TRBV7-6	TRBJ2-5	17	CASSLVIAGAAQETQYF
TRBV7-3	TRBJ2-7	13	CASSFPGSYEQYF
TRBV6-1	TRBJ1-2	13	CASRVAFDYGYTF
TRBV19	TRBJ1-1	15	CASSTTAHRNTEAFF
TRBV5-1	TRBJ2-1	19	CASSSSGLAGSSSYNEQFF
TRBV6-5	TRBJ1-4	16	CASSYRQGVRSEKLFF
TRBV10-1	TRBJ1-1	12	CASSTGGTEAFF
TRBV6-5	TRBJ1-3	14	CASSRGGPGNTIYF
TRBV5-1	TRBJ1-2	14	CASSFGSANYGYTF
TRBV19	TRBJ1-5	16	CASSMWGVESNQPQHF
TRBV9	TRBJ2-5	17	CASSSSSSTGAEETQYF
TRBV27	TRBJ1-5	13	CASQSNRLQPQHF
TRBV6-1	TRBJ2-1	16	CASSGYSGWAYNEQFF
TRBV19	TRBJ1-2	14	CAISPSFRGNGYTF
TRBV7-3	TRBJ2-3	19	CASSLIGGLAGHYTDTQYF
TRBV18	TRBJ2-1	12	CASSPPLNEQFF
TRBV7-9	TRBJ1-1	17	CASSFPGQTTSNTEAFF
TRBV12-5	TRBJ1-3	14	CASGPGQPGNTIYF
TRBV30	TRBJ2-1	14	CAWTVLAGDNEQFF
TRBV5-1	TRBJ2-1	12	CASSYDSNEQFF
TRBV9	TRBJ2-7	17	CASSVEGLAAEGVEQYF
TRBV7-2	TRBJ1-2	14	CASSSTDRGYGYTF
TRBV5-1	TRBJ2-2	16	CASSYAFDRDTGELFF
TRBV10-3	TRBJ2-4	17	CAISERTSAKTKNIQYF
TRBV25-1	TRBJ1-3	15	CASSKDRNSGNTIYF
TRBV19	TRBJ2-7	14	CASSFRDRGHEQYF
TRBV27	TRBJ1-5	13	CASSYDSYQPQHF
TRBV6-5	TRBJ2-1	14	CASSLLGRNNEQFF
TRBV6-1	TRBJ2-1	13	CASSSTGYNEQFF
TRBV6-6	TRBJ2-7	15	CASSSDSYSSYEQYF
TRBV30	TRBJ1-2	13	CAWSVLQGLGYTF
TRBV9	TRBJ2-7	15	CASSVRFGRVYEQYF
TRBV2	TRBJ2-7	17	CASSEAIGTSGRVEQYF
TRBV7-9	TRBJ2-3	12	CASSTGIDTQYF
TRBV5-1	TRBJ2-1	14	CATRGTSGSNEQFF
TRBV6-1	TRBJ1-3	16	CASSEASGVFGNTIYF
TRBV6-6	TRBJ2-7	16	CASSSGLALVAYEQYF
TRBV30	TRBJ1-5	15	CAWSVQGTHNQPQHF
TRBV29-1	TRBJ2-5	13	CSAIDRYQETQYF
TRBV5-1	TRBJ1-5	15	CASSPEGQSNQPQHF
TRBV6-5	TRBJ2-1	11	CASSRENEQFF
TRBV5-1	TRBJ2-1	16	CASSPHLAGAENEQFF
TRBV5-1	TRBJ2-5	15	CASSRGLAGQETQYF
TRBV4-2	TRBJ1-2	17	CASSQRTGGESSHGYTF
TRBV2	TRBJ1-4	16	CASSEYGGPTNEKLFF
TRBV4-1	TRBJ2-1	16	CASSLVIGLAYNEQFF
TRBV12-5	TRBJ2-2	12	CASGLSLRELFF
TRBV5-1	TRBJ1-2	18	CASSLVIPGGWEDYGYTF
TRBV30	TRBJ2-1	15	CAWSVRAGVGNEQFF